Each of the 21 T cell receptor beta chains below was sequenced from the same sample in a study of T cells in Graves' hyperthyroidism and ophthalmopathy (dated by TCRdb to about 2019). Library prep was done by multiplex PCR. Sequencing used an Illumina HiSeq 2000. The TCR beta CDR3 regions were amplified from RNA transcripts. The first round of RT-PCR for the TCR CDR3 was performed with the HTBI primer set and the Qiagen OneStep RT-PCR kit. Through fastp at Q25 and MiXCR, TCRdb rebuilt clones from the public reads, retaining in-frame beta chains. Every CDR3 protein is listed once, alongside the most common genes and DNA of its rows. This sample comprises over 350,000 distinct CDR3 sequences, 18% of them detected only once. 40% to 45% of the sample rests with the top ten. The source material was blood. Source of these receptors: a man between 18 and 29 years old with Graves' ophthalmopathy.

The rearrangement links TRBV9 to TRBJ1-1; D not certain. This CDR3 is 13 amino acids long. Trimming removed 0 bases at V and 3 bases at J, with 6 bases between. Germline values: CDR1 SGDLS, CDR2 YYNGEE. CDR3 sequence: CASSVEGYTEAFF. Written as DNA, the CDR3 is TGTGCCAGCAGCGTAGAGGGATACACTGAAGCTTTCTTT.

This clonotype turned up a few times. In DNA form, the CDR3 reads TGCAGCGTTGACCGGCTACAGGGGGACGAGCAGTACTTC. Translating gives CSVDRLQGDEQYF. The rearrangement uses TRBV29-1 and TRBJ2-7; TRBD1 agrees at 8 bases. V dropped 3 bases and J dropped 5; count of bases not matched to a gene: 6. CDR1 is SQVTM, CDR2 ANQGSEA, per germline. The CDR3 loop spans 13 amino acids.

The table lists this clonotype with a few counts. V usage is TRBV15 and J usage is TRBJ2-5, with D perhaps matching TRBD1 or TRBD2 (5 bases each). Per the germline V gene, CDR1 is LNHNV and CDR2 is YYDKDF (reference sequence). Deletions cut 6 bases from V and 7 bases from J, with 15 bases between. The CDR3 sequence is 13 residues long. The CDR3 nucleotides are TGTGCCACCAGAGGGCCCCCGGGACGGACCCAGTACTTC. This codes for CATRGPPGRTQYF.

There are many counts of this clonotype. The CDR3: CASSVGQGLHSEQFF. CDR3 nucleotide sequence: TGTGCCAGCAGTGTGGGACAGGGCCTCCACTCAGAGCAGTTCTTC. V is TRBV12-3 or TRBV12-4 and J is TRBJ2-1; TRBD1 aligns across 9 bases. The CDR3 is 15 residues long. Trimming at V came to 5 bases and at J to 10 bases, leaving 12 bases not matched to a gene.

This clonotype was counted ten times or more. This chain joins TRBV6-1 and TRBJ2-7, with TRBD1 identical over 8 bases. J lost 1 base, V lost 5 bases, and 10 bases had no gene match. Germline assignment: CDR1 MNHNS and CDR2 SASEGT. CDR3 size: 16 residues. CDR3 residues: CASSQTSGTGSYEQYF. DNA for the CDR3: TGTGCCAGCAGTCAGACATCCGGGACAGGATCCTACGAGCAGTACTTC.

V usage is TRBV27 and J usage is TRBJ2-7, with a possible D match to TRBD1 (8 bases). Trimming left V 6 bases short and J 1 base short, with 16 bases between. The CDR3 has 15 amino acids. From germline, CDR1 is MNHEY and CDR2 SMNVEV (reference sequence). CDR3 loop: CASSPPQGGSYEQYF. CDR3 sequence (DNA): TGTGCCAGCAGCCCCCCACAGGGGGGGTCCTACGAGCAGTACTTC.

In this sample, this clonotype turned up many times. V gene TRBV6-1 combines with J gene TRBJ2-2; TRBD2 agrees at 7 bases. Looked up from germline, CDR1 is MNHNS and CDR2 is SASEGT. CDR3 length: 18 amino acids. V shed 6 bases and J 2 bases; nucleotides not matched to a gene: 15. The CDR3 DNA follows: TGTGCCAGCAGGAGCGGGTCAGGACTAGGCCGTAACACCGGGGAGCTGTTTTTT. Residues: CASRSGSGLGRNTGELFF.

In this sample, this clonotype turned up once. It may be a read error: a sequence one base away is much more abundant. The J gene is TRBJ1-1, the V gene TRBV20-1; D possibly corresponds to TRBD1 (5 bases). Germline values: CDR1 DFQATT, CDR2 SNEGSKA (reference sequence). The CDR3 sequence is 13 residues long. Trimming took 1 base from V and 5 from J, leaving 11 bases between them. CDR3 in amino acids: CSARGGKGTEAFF. CDR3 nucleotide sequence: TGCAGTGCTAGAGGGGGTAAGGGGACTGAAGCTTTCTTT.

Turning to this clonotype: A read error may be the cause here, since a much bigger clone is one base away. V usage is TRBV12-3 or TRBV12-4 and J usage is TRBJ2-7, with 10 bases fitting TRBD2. This CDR3 is 13 amino acids long. Trimming removed 5 bases from V and 3 bases from J; junction bases left unmatched: 1. CDR3 nucleotide sequence: TGTGCCAGCAGTCGACTAGCGGGCTACGAGCAGTACTTC. Residues: CASSRLAGYEQYF.

Ten or more counts support this clonotype. The chain combines TRBV7-9 with TRBJ2-1, with unresolved D. There are 12 residues in the CDR3. The germline V and J ends were trimmed by 2 bases and 8 bases, with 7 bases remaining between them. The germline V gene encodes CDR1 SEHNR and CDR2 FQNEAQ (reference sequence). The DNA of the CDR3 is TGTGCCAGCAGCTTACATGGCGATGAGCAGTTCTTC. This encodes CASSLHGDEQFF.

The table lists this clonotype with many counts. The chain recombines TRBV5-1 with TRBJ1-6; tentatively, D is TRBD1 (6 bases). CDR1 SGHRS and CDR2 YFSETQ come from the germline V gene. The CDR3 is made up of 13 amino acids. Trimming took 1 base from V and 10 from J, leaving 9 bases between them. The CDR3 DNA reads as TGCGCCAGCAGCTTGACAGGGTACTCACCCCTCCACTTT. It is translated as CASSLTGYSPLHF.

The table lists this clonotype with many counts. V gene TRBV20-1 combines with J gene TRBJ2-3; TRBD2 agrees at 9 bases. The CDR3 is made up of 14 amino acids. Germline V lookup: CDR1 DFQATT, CDR2 SNEGSKA (reference sequence). V lost 6 bases and J lost 0; bases outside the gene matches: 4. Here the CDR3 reads CSAETSGSTDTQYF. The CDR3 nucleotides are TGCAGTGCAGAGACTAGCGGTAGCACAGATACGCAGTATTTT.

This clonotype was counted ten times or more. The J gene is TRBJ1-1, the V gene TRBV11-2, with D unclear. CDR1 is SGHAT, CDR2 FQNNGV, per germline. V was trimmed by 1 base and J by 7 bases, leaving 7 bases between them. This CDR3 has 12 residues. The CDR3 DNA follows: TGTGCCAGCAGCTTAGCTGGCGGTGAAGCTTTCTTT. The encoded protein is CASSLAGGEAFF.

This clonotype was found many times. The chain uses TRBV9 and TRBJ1-2; possible D gene TRBD1, 5 bases. This CDR3 is 16 amino acids long. Germline assignment: CDR1 SGDLS and CDR2 YYNGEE. Trimming removed 3 bases at V and 2 bases at J, with 17 bases between. Written as DNA, the CDR3 is TGTGCCAGCAGCGAGCACGGGACGATGGCCAACTATGGCTACACCTTC. Protein product: CASSEHGTMANYGYTF.

Concerning this clonotype itself: A clone one base away is much larger, so this may be a read error. The chain recombines TRBV20-1 with TRBJ1-1; no reliable D call. The CDR3 contains 14 residues. CDR1 and CDR2 (germline): DFQATT, SNEGSKA (reference sequence). CDR3 region: CSAGPNSVSTEASF. The CDR3 nucleotides read TGCAGTGCTGGGCCAAATTCCGTTTCCACTGAAGCTTCCTTT.

A few counts support this clonotype. The rearrangement uses TRBV27 and TRBJ2-3, with no clear D. Germline values: CDR1 MNHEY, CDR2 SMNVEV (reference sequence). Between the trimmed V and J ends, which lost 3 bases and 3 bases, there was a span of 7 bases. The CDR3 loop spans 13 amino acids. CDR3 coding DNA: TGTGCCAGCAGTTTCTCGGCTACAGATACGCAGTATTTT. Its protein is CASSFSATDTQYF.

This clonotype occurred many times. The chain links TRBV11-1 to TRBJ1-6, with a weak D call TRBD1 (6 bases). V shed 5 bases and J shed 10 bases, with 15 bases lying between them. Germline CDR1 reads SGHAT; CDR2 reads FQDESV (reference sequence). This CDR3 comprises 14 residues. Here the CDR3 reads CASSQQGASSPLHF. The CDR3 region has the DNA TGTGCCAGCAGCCAACAGGGCGCAAGCTCACCCCTCCACTTT.

There are a few counts of this clonotype. The V gene is TRBV9, the J gene TRBJ2-5; D uncertain. V was cut by 0 bases and J by 0 bases, with 6 bases left in between. The CDR3 runs to 14 residues. The germline V gene encodes CDR1 SGDLS and CDR2 YYNGEE. This CDR3 reads CASSVGDYQETQYF. In DNA form, the CDR3 reads TGTGCCAGCAGCGTAGGGGATTACCAAGAGACCCAGTACTTC.

The chain carries TRBV28 and TRBJ2-7; D gene unclear. Trimming cost V 6 bases and J 2 bases, with 17 bases left between them. CDR3 length equals 15 residues. Germline assignment: CDR1 MDHEN and CDR2 SYDVKM. CDR3 DNA: TGTGCCAGCAGGGGTGGAGTTGCAGTCCCCTACGAGCAGTACTTC. Residues: CASRGGVAVPYEQYF.

A word on this clonotype: One end of the junction is discordant with germline, which a read error may explain. The CDR3 coding sequence is TGTGCCAGCAGGTTCCTATGCTTCCCGGGAGAGCGACCCTTC. It is translated as CASRFLCFPGERPF. The J gene is TRBJ1-2, the V gene TRBV12-3 or TRBV12-4; no definite D call. This CDR3 spans 14 amino acids.

This clonotype was observed many times. The J gene is TRBJ2-3, the V gene TRBV3-1; D may be TRBD2 (5 bases). This CDR3 spans 13 amino acids. Germline CDR1 LGHDT, CDR2 YNNKEL (reference sequence). Trimming took off 2 bases at V and 2 bases at J, with 5 bases between the two ends. CDR3 sequence (DNA): TGTGCCAGCAGCCAACGGGACACAGATACGCAGTATTTT. Translating gives CASSQRDTDTQYF.